The rows below give T cell receptor beta chains drawn from one sample of a study of beta chain features in type 1 diabetes. This table comes from immunoSEQ multiplex PCR, and its TCRdb copy is limited to in-frame clones, with some not included. The profile shows about 160,000 clones, 8% to 8.5% of them singletons. Sequencing was carried out using central memory CD4+ T cells from blood. Receptor source: a woman aged 18-35 years with type 1 diabetes. Each CDR3 is given with its conserved first and last residue. Each record gives: D gene, clone size, V gene, J gene, CDR3 protein, CDR3 DNA. The D gene is left open where the match is weak. The size field is filled for only some rows; it gives once, few, many or a size class.

-,few,TRBV28,TRBJ2-2,CASRERTGELFF,TGTGCCAGTCGGGAGAGGACCGGGGAGCTGTTTTTT
TRBD2,-,TRBV6-6,TRBJ2-2,CASSPSGPNTEELFF,TGTGCCAGCAGCCCTAGCGGTCCAAACACCGAGGAGCTGTTTTTT
TRBD2,few,TRBV14,TRBJ2-1,CASSQDILAGYNEQFF,TGTGCCAGCAGCCAAGATATTTTAGCGGGATACAATGAGCAGTTCTTC
TRBD2,-,TRBV9,TRBJ2-3,CASSSSGGASTDTQYF,TGTGCCAGCAGCTCTAGCGGGGGGGCAAGCACAGATACGCAGTATTTT
-,few,TRBV4-3,TRBJ1-5,CASSQAGDQPQHF,TGCGCCAGCAGCCAAGCAGGGGATCAGCCCCAGCATTTT
TRBD2,-,TRBV7-2,TRBJ2-1,CASSSGVGAGGPEQFF,TGTGCCAGCAGCTCAGGGGTTGGGGCGGGAGGGCCGGAGCAGTTCTTC
-,few,TRBV14,TRBJ2-2,CASSQDYGRAGELFF,TGTGCCAGCAGCCAAGATTACGGGCGGGCCGGGGAGCTGTTTTTT
TRBD1,-,TRBV27,TRBJ2-7,CASKGTVTYEQYF,TGTGCCAGCAAAGGGACAGTCACCTACGAGCAGTACTTC
TRBD1,few,TRBV11-2,TRBJ2-2,CASSSSDRGRGELFF,TGTGCCAGCAGCTCCTCCGACAGGGGACGAGGGGAGCTGTTTTTT
-,few,TRBV7-8,TRBJ1-4,CASSLGQGNEKLFF,TGTGCCAGCAGCTTAGGGCAGGGGAATGAAAAACTGTTTTTT